Presented here are 19 T cell receptor beta chains from one specimen sequenced in a study of cytomegalovirus exposure and HLA in healthy donors. The PCR was carried out with 60 Vbeta primers and 13 Jbeta primers. Method: immunoSEQ multiplex PCR; TCRdb's copy keeps in-frame clones and lacks some. The profile shows fewer than 140,000 clones, 70% to 85% of them singletons. Sequences were obtained from PBMCs. These receptors were collected from a boy between 10 and 17 years old in good health and CMV-seronegative.

The V and J genes are TRBV6-5 and TRBJ2-3, with TRBD1 matching over 7 bases. This CDR3 is built from 13 residues. J gave up 4 bases and V 6 bases, and 4 bases lay outside the gene matches. Germline CDR1 MNHEY, CDR2 SVGAGI. CDR3 amino acids: CASSRQGADTQYF. The CDR3 region has the DNA TGTGCCAGCAGCCGACAGGGCGCAGATACGCAGTATTTT.

The chain carries TRBV28 and TRBJ1-5; the match to TRBD1 covers 8 bases. Germline V lookup: CDR1 MDHEN, CDR2 SYDVKM. The CDR3 has 14 amino acids. V dropped 6 bases and J dropped 7; count of bases not matched to a gene: 8. CDR3 sequence reads: CASSPQGGYQPQHF. The CDR3 DNA follows: TGTGCCAGCAGCCCACAGGGGGGGTACCAGCCCCAGCATTTT.

Only one count was recorded for this clone. The chain couples TRBV28 to TRBJ1-4, with TRBD1 matching over 7 bases. The CDR3 extends over 15 amino acids. J was trimmed by 8 bases and V by 3 bases; bases with no gene match: 9. Germline assignment: CDR1 MDHEN and CDR2 SYDVKM. The CDR3 DNA reads TGTGCCAGCAGTTTGCCGACAGGGATGGGAGAAAAACTGTTTTTT. It encodes CASSLPTGMGEKLFF.

This sequence joins TRBV4-1 and TRBJ1-5, with no clear D. Germline V lookup: CDR1 MGHRA, CDR2 YSYEKL. V was pared by 3 bases and J by 2 bases, with 17 bases between. The length of the CDR3 is 17 residues. The CDR3: CASSQRPTKEGNQPQHF. In DNA, the CDR3 is TGCGCCAGCAGCCAGAGACCAACCAAGGAGGGCAATCAGCCCCAGCATTTT.

This chain joins TRBV6-5 and TRBJ2-7; a possible D gene is TRBD2 (5 bases). With 3 bases removed from V and 2 bases from J, the gap between germline ends came to 11 bases. This CDR3 comprises 14 residues. Germline lookup yields CDR1 MNHEY and CDR2 SVGAGI. The CDR3 loop reads CASSYSLGAYEQYF. The CDR3 DNA reads as TGTGCCAGCAGTTATTCCCTGGGAGCCTACGAGCAGTACTTC.

This clone was observed a few times. The gene calls are TRBV28 and TRBJ2-7, with D possibly TRBD1 on 6 matching bases. Germline V gives CDR1 MDHEN, CDR2 SYDVKM. Trimming removed 5 bases from V and 6 bases from J, with 20 bases in between. This CDR3 is 15 amino acids long. CDR3 region: CASSVTGTSRLEQYF. CDR3 nucleotide sequence: TGTGCCAGCAGTGTCACCGGGACAAGCCGCCTCGAGCAGTACTTC.

This clone was recorded a few times. This chain connects TRBV2 to TRBJ1-2; 10 bases map to TRBD1. This CDR3 is 12 amino acids long. With V trimmed by 7 bases and J by 12 bases, 8 bases remained unmatched. Germline V gene sequence: CDR1 SNHLY, CDR2 FYNNEI. CDR3 amino acids: CASIPTGGANTF. As DNA, the CDR3 is TGTGCCAGCATTCCGACAGGGGGCGCGAACACCTTC.

V and J are TRBV4-1 and TRBJ2-7; no reliable D call. Germline-derived CDR1 and CDR2 are MGHRA and YSYEKL. This CDR3 comprises 14 residues. V lost 3 bases to trimming and J lost 0 bases, with 9 bases between them. The CDR3 spells CASSHLGGSYEQYF. The CDR3 DNA reads TGCGCCAGCAGCCACCTCGGCGGCTCCTACGAGCAGTACTTC.

There are a few counts of this clone. This sequence joins TRBV7-9 and TRBJ2-1; tentative D call: TRBD2 (5 bases). CDR3 length: 16 amino acids. Germline V gene data show CDR1 as SEHNR and CDR2 as FQNEAQ (reference sequence). V lost 5 bases, J lost 0 bases, and 14 bases lay in between. The CDR3 spells CASSPSSAPSYNEQFF. CDR3 nucleotide sequence: TGTGCCAGCAGCCCTAGCTCGGCTCCCTCCTACAATGAGCAGTTCTTC. Full variable domain (rest looked up from reference TRBV7-9 and TRBJ2-1): DTGVSQNPRHKITKRGQNVTFRCDPISEHNRLYWYRQTLGQGPEFLTYFQNEAQLEKSRLLSDRFSAERPKGSFSTLEIQRTEQGDSAMYLCASSPSSAPSYNEQFFGPGTRLTVL.

This chain uses TRBV6-1 with TRBJ1-2; D gene unclear. V was trimmed by 4 bases and J by 6 bases, leaving 3 bases between them. CDR1 MNHNS and CDR2 SASEGT come from the germline V gene. This CDR3 has 10 amino acids. CDR3 sequence reads: CASSANGYTF. CDR3 sequence (DNA): TGTGCCAGCAGTGCTAATGGCTACACCTTC.

The gene calls are TRBV30 and TRBJ1-6; the match to TRBD1 covers 8 bases. V lost 8 bases and J lost 8; bases outside the gene matches: 5. This CDR3 is built from 12 residues. Germline values: CDR1 GTSNPN, CDR2 SVGIG (reference sequence). The CDR3 here is CAQTGGDSPLHF. CDR3 nucleotide sequence: TGTGCCCAAACAGGGGGTGATTCACCCCTCCACTTT.

The chain is built from TRBV14 and TRBJ1-4, with D tentatively TRBD1 (6 bases). The CDR3 loop spans 17 amino acids. V shed 4 bases and J shed 8 bases, with 23 bases lying between them. Germline V gene lookup returns CDR1 SGHDN and CDR2 FVKESK. The CDR3 sequence is CASSPPPTGGAREKLFF. In DNA form, the CDR3 reads TGTGCCAGCAGCCCGCCTCCAACGGGGGGGGCTAGGGAAAAACTGTTTTTT.

This clone was seen once. The chain is built from TRBV4-3 and TRBJ2-3, with TRBD2 matching over 9 bases. The CDR3 is made up of 15 amino acids. After removal of 4 bases from V and 4 bases from J, the junction contained 6 bases not matched to a gene. CDR1 is LGHNA, CDR2 YSLEER, per germline. CDR3 protein: CASSRISGGPDTQYF. The CDR3 DNA sequence: TGCGCCAGCAGCCGCATTAGCGGGGGTCCAGATACGCAGTATTTT.

The chain links TRBV7-2 to TRBJ2-7; no clear D gene. The ends were cut back, 0 bases at V and 1 base at J, with 4 bases in the middle. Germline CDR1 reads SGHTA; CDR2 reads FQGNSA. The CDR3 has 13 residues. DNA for the CDR3: TGTGCCAGCAGCTTAGCGAGATCCTACGAGCAGTACTTC. Amino acids: CASSLARSYEQYF.

This chain's CDR3 is CASDHSRRGFELFF. For the CDR3, the DNA is TGTGCCAGCGATCACTCTCGACGGGGTTTCGAGCTGTTTTTT. J is TRBJ2-2 and V is TRBV7-9; D perhaps matches TRBD2 (5 bases). The CDR3 is 14 residues long. CDR1 is SEHNR, CDR2 FQNEAQ, per germline (reference sequence). V was cut by 8 bases and J by 11 bases, with 21 bases left in between.

The V call is TRBV6-6, the J call TRBJ2-7; possibly TRBD1 for D (5 bases). CDR1 and CDR2 from the germline V gene are MNHNY and SVGAGI (reference sequence). The length of the CDR3 is 14 residues. V was clipped by 3 bases and J by 4 bases, with 13 bases between them. As DNA, the CDR3 is TGTGCCAGCAGTTATGGTCAGGGTGGATACGAGCAGTACTTC. It translates to CASSYGQGGYEQYF.

The genes are TRBV7-9 and TRBJ2-2; the match to TRBD1 covers 9 bases. The V segment lost 6 bases and the J segment 6 bases; nucleotides outside the gene matches: 5. The CDR3 consists of 14 residues. Germline V lookup: CDR1 SEHNR, CDR2 FQNEAQ (reference sequence). The CDR3 DNA reads TGTGCCAGCAGTCGGACAGGGGACGCCGGGGAGCTGTTTTTT. Translating gives CASSRTGDAGELFF. Using reference TRBV7-9 and TRBJ2-2 for the parts outside the CDR3, the full variable domain is DTGVSQNPRHKITKRGQNVTFRCDPISEHNRLYWYRQTLGQGPEFLTYFQNEAQLEKSRLLSDRFSAERPKGSFSTLEIQRTEQGDSAMYLCASSRTGDAGELFFGEGSRLTVL.

The table lists this clone with a few counts. This sequence joins TRBV2 and TRBJ2-1; possible D gene TRBD2, 5 bases. CDR3 length: 15 amino acids. Per germline, CDR1 SNHLY and CDR2 FYNNEI. Trimming cost V 4 bases and J 6 bases, with 16 bases left between them. The CDR3, as DNA: TGTGCCAGCAGTGTTGAAATAGCGCTAATCAATGAGCAGTTCTTC. This translates into CASSVEIALINEQFF.

The rearrangement links TRBV27 to TRBJ2-7, with a tentative D call TRBD1 (5 bases). CDR3 length: 15 residues. V lost 6 bases and J lost 0, with 15 bases in between. Germline CDR1 is MNHEY and CDR2 is SMNVEV (reference sequence). The CDR3 region has the DNA TGTGCCAGCAGATCAAACGGACAACCCTCCTACGAGCAGTACTTC. Amino acids: CASRSNGQPSYEQYF.